These 32 T cell receptor beta chains were all obtained from the same sample, sequenced in a study of blood T cell repertoires in COVID-19. Some clones are missing from TCRdb's copy, which holds only in-frame ones; the method was immunoSEQ multiplex PCR. The table has 120,000 or so clones, 70% to 90% seen once. The material sequenced was peripheral blood. These receptors all come from a man between 45 and 60 years old with acute or convalescent COVID-19.

This CDR3 reads CASSIRRGPYNEQFF. CDR3 in DNA: TGTGCCAGTAGTATCCGGAGGGGTCCCTACAATGAGCAGTTCTTC. V usage is TRBV19 and J usage is TRBJ2-1, with a possible D match to TRBD2 (6 bases). Trimming pared 3 bases from V and 2 bases from J, leaving 11 bases between. CDR1 LNHDA and CDR2 SQIVND come from the germline V gene (reference sequence). This CDR3 is 15 amino acids long.

Only a few counts were recorded for this clone. The rearrangement joins TRBV27 to TRBJ2-3; the match to TRBD2 covers 10 bases. This CDR3 is built from 16 residues. After removal of 2 bases from V and 4 bases from J, the junction contained 6 bases not matched to a gene. Germline loops: CDR1 MNHEY, CDR2 SMNVEV (reference sequence). The CDR3 nucleotides read TGTGCCAGCAGTTTAGCTCTAGCGGGAGTGGCAGATACGCAGTATTTT. This sequence encodes CASSLALAGVADTQYF.

There are a few counts of this clone. The chain is built from TRBV19 and TRBJ1-4; 7 bases are a match to TRBD1. V shed 5 bases and J 4 bases; nucleotides not matched to a gene: 10. The CDR3 sequence is 16 residues long. Germline CDR1 and CDR2: LNHDA and SQIVND (reference sequence). The CDR3 DNA sequence: TGTGCCAGTAGTTCAGAGCCGGGACAGAATAATGAAAAACTGTTTTTT. Amino acids: CASSSEPGQNNEKLFF.

The chain couples TRBV5-1 to TRBJ1-1; TRBD1 aligns across 10 bases. Trimming took 2 bases from V and 3 from J; bases not matched to a gene: 4. CDR1 is SGHRS, CDR2 YFSETQ, per germline. The CDR3 totals 15 residues. In DNA, the CDR3 is TGCGCCAGCAGCTTAGGTGGGACAGGGGACACTGAAGCTTTCTTT. Protein product: CASSLGGTGDTEAFF.

This clone has a single count. The chain uses TRBV4-1 and TRBJ2-2; 8 nucleotides line up with TRBD1. With V trimmed by 4 bases and J by 4 bases, 11 bases remained unmatched. Germline V gene lookup returns CDR1 MGHRA and CDR2 YSYEKL. This CDR3 is 17 amino acids long. In nucleotides, the CDR3 is TGCGCCAGCAGCCCTCCGGGGACAGGACTCGTCACCGGGGAGCTGTTTTTT. This translates into CASSPPGTGLVTGELFF.

The rearrangement uses TRBV7-2 and TRBJ1-4, with D unresolved. V lost 5 bases to trimming and J lost 8 bases, with 15 bases between them. The CDR3 has 14 residues. Germline V gene lookup returns CDR1 SGHTA and CDR2 FQGNSA. The CDR3 nucleotides read TGTGCCAGCAGCCCCGCCTATGCCGCGGAAAAACTGTTTTTT. It specifies CASSPAYAAEKLFF. The complete variable domain, with remaining parts taken from reference TRBV7-2 and TRBJ1-4, reads GAGVSQSPSNKVTEKGKDVELRCDPISGHTALYWYRQSLGQGLEFLIYFQGNSAPDKSGLPSDRFSAERTGGSVSTLTIQRTQQEDSAVYLCASSPAYAAEKLFFGSGTQLSVL.

The chain joins TRBV5-1 to TRBJ2-5; no definite D call. CDR1 and CDR2 from the germline V gene are SGHRS and YFSETQ. The V end lost 0 bases, the J end lost 4 bases, and 7 bases lay between the germline ends. The CDR3 runs 13 residues. CDR3 in amino acids: CASSLVVSETQYF. DNA of the CDR3: TGCGCCAGCAGCTTGGTCGTCTCAGAGACCCAGTACTTC.

V usage is TRBV25-1 and J usage is TRBJ1-2; 9 nucleotides agree with TRBD1. CDR3 length equals 12 residues. The V and J ends lost 6 bases and 8 bases, in that order; junction bases with no gene match: 4. CDR1 and CDR2 from the germline V gene are MGHDK and SYGVNS. CDR3 protein: CASSTGGRGYTF. As DNA, the CDR3 is TGTGCCAGCAGCACAGGGGGCAGGGGCTACACCTTC.

CDR3 in DNA: TGTGCCAGCAGTTACGGAGGGACCAGCCGCAATCAGCCCCAGCATTTT. Protein sequence: CASSYGGTSRNQPQHF. J is TRBJ1-5 and V is TRBV6-2 or TRBV6-3, with D perhaps TRBD1 (5 bases). This CDR3 contains 16 residues. V shed 2 bases and J shed 2 bases, with 13 bases lying between them. Germline V gene lookup returns CDR1 MNHEY and CDR2 SVGEGT.

The rearrangement joins TRBV5-1 to TRBJ2-4; the match to TRBD1 covers 9 bases. The germline gives CDR1 SGHRS, CDR2 YFSETQ. This CDR3 contains 14 residues. V gave up 1 base and J gave up 11 bases; unmatched junction bases: 7. CDR3 bases: TGCGCCAGCAGCTTGATGGGGGACAGGGTACTTCAGTACTTC. Translating gives CASSLMGDRVLQYF.

V and J are TRBV7-8 and TRBJ1-1; 10 bases are shared with TRBD1. The junction had 10 bases not matched to a gene; V was cut back by 5 bases and J by 4 bases. Germline V gene sequence: CDR1 SGHVS, CDR2 FQNEAQ. The CDR3 contains 16 residues. CDR3 in amino acids: CASSNQWTGGSTEAFF. The DNA for the CDR3 is TGTGCCAGCAGCAACCAATGGACAGGGGGGAGCACTGAAGCTTTCTTT. Complete variable domain (other parts from reference TRBV7-8 and TRBJ1-1): GAGVSQSPRYKVAKRGQDVALRCDPISGHVSLFWYQQALGQGPEFLTYFQNEAQLDKSGLPSDRFFAERPEGSVSTLKIQRTQQEDSAVYLCASSNQWTGGSTEAFFGQGTRLTVV.

V is TRBV5-1 and J is TRBJ1-5; 8 bases are a match to TRBD1. With V trimmed by 0 bases and J by 1 base, 6 bases remained unmatched. The CDR3 loop spans 17 amino acids. The germline gives CDR1 SGHRS, CDR2 YFSETQ. Here the CDR3 DNA reads TGCGCCAGCAGCTTGGGGGTTGGACAGGGCAGCAATCAGCCCCAGCATTTT. Translation: CASSLGVGQGSNQPQHF.

The J gene is TRBJ1-2, the V gene TRBV4-1; unclear D gene. V dropped 4 bases and J dropped 4 bases, with 19 bases sitting between them. Germline lookup yields CDR1 MGHRA and CDR2 YSYEKL. The CDR3 spans 16 residues. The CDR3 loop is CASSPWANRYIYGYTF. The CDR3 bases are TGCGCCAGCAGCCCCTGGGCCAATAGGTATATCTATGGCTACACCTTC.

This clone is a singleton in its sample. V gene TRBV6-5 combines with J gene TRBJ1-2; maybe TRBD1 (6 bases). V lost 8 bases to trimming and J lost 8 bases, with 15 bases between them. The CDR3 is made up of 12 amino acids. From germline, CDR1 is MNHEY and CDR2 SVGAGI. The CDR3 here is CASRRDTGGYTF. The CDR3 coding sequence is TGTGCCAGCCGGCGTGACACAGGGGGCTACACCTTC.

This sequence joins TRBV5-8 and TRBJ2-2; 8 nucleotides align to TRBD2. The trim removed 1 base at V and 5 bases at J, leaving 4 bases unmatched. Germline assignment: CDR1 SGHTS and CDR2 YDEGEE. CDR3 length: 15 residues. As DNA, the CDR3 is TGTGCCAGCAGCTTGAGTAAGCGGGAGACCGGGGAGCTGTTTTTT. As protein: CASSLSKRETGELFF. The full variable domain, with the rest looked up from reference TRBV5-8 and TRBJ2-2, is EAGVTQSPTHLIKTRGQQATLRCSPISGHTSVYWYQQALGLGLQFLLWYDEGEERNRGNFPPRFSGRQFPNYSSELNVNALELEDSALYLCASSLSKRETGELFFGEGSRLTVL.

The CDR3 spells CASSSPGTENNYGYTF. In DNA form, the CDR3 reads TGTGCCAGCAGCTCCCCGGGGACAGAGAATAACTATGGCTACACCTTC. The V call is TRBV5-4, the J call TRBJ1-2; 7 nucleotides line up with TRBD1. With V trimmed by 3 bases and J by 1 base, 9 bases remained unmatched. Looked up from germline, CDR1 is SGHNT and CDR2 is YYREEE (reference sequence). The CDR3 spans 16 residues.

The rearrangement links TRBV19 to TRBJ2-3; TRBD2 might be the D (6 bases). V shed 10 bases and J shed 0 bases, with 14 bases lying between them. Germline loops: CDR1 LNHDA, CDR2 SQIVND (reference sequence). The CDR3 extends over 14 amino acids. The CDR3 loop is CAKQRALSTDTQYF. The CDR3 nucleotides are TGTGCCAAACAGCGGGCACTTAGCACAGATACGCAGTATTTT.

This clone came up a few times. This CDR3 is CASGLDRQRGNQPQHF. The CDR3 DNA is TGTGCTAGTGGTTTGGATAGACAGCGAGGCAATCAGCCCCAGCATTTT. This chain links TRBV12-5 with TRBJ1-5; TRBD1 might be the D (5 bases). CDR1 is LGHNT, CDR2 FRNRAP, per germline. Trimming removed 1 base at V and 2 bases at J, with 12 bases between. This CDR3 is 16 amino acids long.

This chain uses TRBV5-5 with TRBJ1-6; TRBD1 is a possible D gene (6 bases). The CDR3 contains 14 residues. The ends were cut back, 0 bases at V and 6 bases at J, with 7 bases in the middle. Germline assignment: CDR1 SGHKS and CDR2 YYEKEE (reference sequence). CDR3 nucleotide sequence: TGTGCCAGCAGCTTGGACAGGGTTAATTCACCCCTCCACTTT. Protein sequence: CASSLDRVNSPLHF.

The V and J genes are TRBV6-5 and TRBJ2-4, with D maybe TRBD1 (5 bases). V was clipped by 9 bases and J by 0 bases, with 9 bases between them. Germline V gene sequence: CDR1 MNHEY, CDR2 SVGAGI. The CDR3 sequence is 13 residues long. CDR3 sequence reads: CASSDRAKNIQYF. Here the CDR3 DNA reads TGTGCCAGTTCCGACAGAGCCAAAAACATTCAGTACTTC.

The chain uses TRBV12-5 and TRBJ1-2; D is possibly TRBD1 (5 bases). Germline V gene lookup returns CDR1 LGHNT and CDR2 FRNRAP. The CDR3 is 16 residues long. Trimming stripped 0 bases from V and 4 bases from J, with 15 bases between. The CDR3: CASGLVGPRASYGYTF. CDR3 bases: TGTGCTAGTGGTTTGGTAGGTCCCAGGGCAAGCTATGGCTACACCTTC.

The rearrangement links TRBV7-2 to TRBJ2-2; D may be TRBD2 (6 bases). CDR3 size: 14 residues. Trimming took off 1 base at V and 7 bases at J, with 10 bases between the two ends. CDR1 is SGHTA and CDR2 is FQGNSA in the germline V gene. The DNA for the CDR3 is TGTGCCAGCAGCTTAGGACTAGTGGTCGGGGAGCTGTTTTTT. As protein: CASSLGLVVGELFF.

The chain combines TRBV19 with TRBJ2-2, with D unresolved. The CDR3 consists of 11 residues. Trimming removed 7 bases at V and 4 bases at J, with 4 bases between. The germline V gene encodes CDR1 LNHDA and CDR2 SQIVND (reference sequence). The CDR3 loop reads CASTRTGELFF. The CDR3 nucleotides are TGTGCCAGTACCCGCACCGGGGAGCTGTTTTTT. The full variable domain, with the rest looked up from reference TRBV19 and TRBJ2-2, is DGGITQSPKYLFRKEGQNVTLSCEQNLNHDAMYWYRQDPGQGLRLIYYSQIVNDFQKGDIAEGYSVSREKKESFPLTVTSAQKNPTAFYLCASTRTGELFFGEGSRLTVL.

The CDR3 nucleotides read TGTGCCAGCAGCTTCAAGGACAGGGGTGGAAACACCATATATTTT. As protein: CASSFKDRGGNTIYF. V gene TRBV11-2 combines with J gene TRBJ1-3; the match to TRBD1 covers 9 bases. Germline V gene lookup returns CDR1 SGHAT and CDR2 FQNNGV. The ends lost 3 bases at V and 3 bases at J; junction bases unmatched: 3. The CDR3 contains 15 residues.

The chain has TRBV19 and TRBJ1-3; the match to TRBD1 covers 10 bases. The V segment lost 5 bases and the J segment 8 bases; nucleotides outside the gene matches: 6. This CDR3 contains 14 residues. Germline V gene lookup returns CDR1 LNHDA and CDR2 SQIVND (reference sequence). The CDR3 nucleotides are TGTGCCAGTAGTCCCTCGGGACAGGGGTACACCATATATTTT. It specifies CASSPSGQGYTIYF.

V is TRBV2 and J is TRBJ2-5; D might be TRBD1 (5 bases). V lost 9 bases to trimming and J lost 4 bases, with 15 bases between them. The germline CDR1 and CDR2 sequences are SNHLY and FYNNEI. The CDR3 is made up of 13 amino acids. This CDR3 is CASQTGIGETQYF. The CDR3 DNA follows: TGTGCCAGTCAAACAGGAATTGGAGAGACCCAGTACTTC.

This sequence joins TRBV12-3 or TRBV12-4 and TRBJ2-2; D is perhaps TRBD1 (5 bases). The length of the CDR3 is 13 residues. V gave up 9 bases and J gave up 0 bases, with 8 bases separating them. The CDR3 here is CASDRSNTGELFF. CDR3 bases: TGTGCCAGTGACAGATCGAACACCGGGGAGCTGTTTTTT.

V and J are TRBV30 and TRBJ1-3; D uncertain. Per the germline V gene, CDR1 is GTSNPN and CDR2 is SVGIG (reference sequence). The CDR3 totals 12 residues. The V and J ends lost 1 base and 3 bases respectively, with 4 bases between them. The CDR3 DNA sequence: TGTGCCTGGAGTGAGAGTGGAAACACCATATATTTT. Its protein product is CAWSESGNTIYF.

The J gene is TRBJ2-5, the V gene TRBV9, with 13 bases matching TRBD2. The trim removed 3 bases at V and 2 bases at J, leaving 4 bases unmatched. Germline V CDR1 and CDR2: SGDLS, YYNGEE. The CDR3 covers 16 residues. The CDR3 spells CASSGRLAGGQETQYF. CDR3 DNA sequence: TGTGCCAGCAGCGGAAGACTAGCGGGAGGTCAAGAGACCCAGTACTTC.

The chain carries TRBV3-1 (or the pseudogene TRBV3-2) and TRBJ2-7; TRBD1 agrees at 12 bases. The CDR3 contains 12 residues. CDR1 LGHDT and CDR2 YNNKEL come from the germline V gene (reference sequence). With V trimmed by 11 bases and J by 5 bases, 4 bases remained unmatched. The CDR3 bases are TGTGCCTCGGGACAGGGGGCCCACGAGCAGTACTTC. This translates into CASGQGAHEQYF.

The chain uses TRBV6-1 and TRBJ2-1; D is perhaps TRBD1 (6 bases). This CDR3 comprises 15 residues. Germline loops: CDR1 MNHNS, CDR2 SASEGT. V lost 1 base to trimming and J lost 4 bases, with 11 bases between them. The DNA of the CDR3 is TGTGCCAGCAGTGAAGGGACAGCCGCTTACAATGAGCAGTTCTTC. As protein: CASSEGTAAYNEQFF.

Concerning this clone: Germline and junction disagree at one end, which may indicate a read error. This chain links TRBV6-1 with TRBJ1-1, with TRBD1 identical over 10 bases. The CDR3 is made up of 16 amino acids. Germline V gene sequence: CDR1 MNHNS, CDR2 SASEGT. CDR3 in DNA: TGTGCCAGCAGCGAAGCCGGGACAGGGGTGGTCACTGAAGCTTTCTTT. Translating gives CASSEAGTGVVTEAFF.